Listed below are T cell receptor beta chains from one sample, sequenced in a study of blood T cells in healthy people across ages. TCRdb re-called the 5' RACE reads through MiXCR, storing one row per CDR3 protein. The table records more than 1,000,000 distinct CDR3 sequences, about 25% of them present only once. The data also belong to a second study, concerning T cells of mothers and their children.

Input material: blood. The receptors shown here come from a girl aged 2 to 9 in good health. The CDR3 runs from the conserved cysteine through the conserved F or W. The D gene is left open where the match is weak. Rows may omit the clone size; those that give it use once, few, many or a size class.

d_call,clone_size,j_call,v_call,cdr3_nt,cdr3_aa
NA,NA,TRBJ2-3,TRBV10-1,TGCGCCAGCAGTGAGGTCGGGTCCCGAGGGTCGCAGTATTTT,CASSEVGSRGSQYF
TRBD1,NA,TRBJ2-7,TRBV20-1,TGCAGTGCTAGCGGGACAGGCCCAGCGAGCGAGCAGTACTTC,CSASGTGPASEQYF
NA,NA,TRBJ1-2,TRBV6-5,TGTGCCAGTCGCGACGTACTCTATGGCTACACCTTC,CASRDVLYGYTF
NA,few,TRBJ1-1,TRBV20-1,TGCAGTGCTACCAGAGGTGGGGGGGCAGCTTTCTTT,CSATRGGGAAFF
NA,NA,TRBJ2-5,TRBV6-5,TGTGCCAGCAGTTACTCGACTGCCGAGGAGACCCAGTACTTC,CASSYSTAEETQYF
NA,few,TRBJ1-2,TRBV4-3,TGCGCCAGCAGCCTCATCGGGGGTTCGATCCATGGCTACACCTTC,CASSLIGGSIHGYTF
NA,few,TRBJ2-7,TRBV20-1,TGCAGTGCTACCCCGCGGAGGGGACTCTACGAGCAGTACTTC,CSATPRRGLYEQYF
TRBD2,NA,TRBJ2-1,TRBV28,TGTGCCAGCAATGCCCCCGGGACTAGTACCTACAATGAGCAGTTCTTC,CASNAPGTSTYNEQFF
NA,few,TRBJ2-5,TRBV6-2/TRBV6-3,TGTGCCAGCCAACTGGGGCGGGGGCCCCAAGAGACCCAGTACTTC,CASQLGRGPQETQYF
NA,few,TRBJ1-1,TRBV27,TGCGCCAGCAGTCCTATAAAACAGGAACCTAACACTGAAGCTTTCTTT,CASSPIKQEPNTEAFF
TRBD1,NA,TRBJ1-1,TRBV2,TGTGCCAGCAACAGGGACAGGCTGAGAACTGAAGCTTTCTTT,CASNRDRLRTEAFF
NA,NA,TRBJ2-7,TRBV9,TGTGCCAGCAGCGTAGGTGTAGGCTCCTACGAGCAGTACTTC,CASSVGVGSYEQYF
NA,NA,TRBJ2-5,TRBV20-1,TGCAGTGCTAGAGATTATCAAGAAGCGGCTTCACAAGAGACCCAGTACTTC,CSARDYQEAASQETQYF
TRBD2,NA,TRBJ2-5,TRBV10-3,TGTGCCATCAGTGAGTCGGGGGTTTTGACTAGCGGGCAAGAGACCCAGTACTTC,CAISESGVLTSGQETQYF
NA,NA,TRBJ2-7,TRBV29-1,TGCAGCGTTGGGACCCTTGCCCGCCCCTACGAGCAGTACTTC,CSVGTLARPYEQYF
TRBD2,NA,TRBJ2-1,TRBV11-2,TGTGCCAGCAACGGGGGATTAGCGGGAGGGACTTTCTCCTACAATGAGCAGTTCTTC,CASNGGLAGGTFSYNEQFF
TRBD1,NA,TRBJ1-2,TRBV20-1,TGCAGTGCCTCGACAGGGGGCTCGAAGGTCTATGGCTACACCTTC,CSASTGGSKVYGYTF
NA,NA,TRBJ2-5,TRBV20-1,TGCAGCCAACTCTCTCTAGTCCGCCAAGAGACCCAGTACTTC,CSQLSLVRQETQYF
NA,NA,TRBJ2-7,TRBV20-1,TGCAGTGCTAGAGATTGGAGGTACGAGCAGTACTTC,CSARDWRYEQYF
NA,NA,TRBJ2-5,TRBV4-2,TGTGCCAGCAGCCAACCCTTGGGGGGCAACGAAGAGACCCAGTACTTC,CASSQPLGGNEETQYF